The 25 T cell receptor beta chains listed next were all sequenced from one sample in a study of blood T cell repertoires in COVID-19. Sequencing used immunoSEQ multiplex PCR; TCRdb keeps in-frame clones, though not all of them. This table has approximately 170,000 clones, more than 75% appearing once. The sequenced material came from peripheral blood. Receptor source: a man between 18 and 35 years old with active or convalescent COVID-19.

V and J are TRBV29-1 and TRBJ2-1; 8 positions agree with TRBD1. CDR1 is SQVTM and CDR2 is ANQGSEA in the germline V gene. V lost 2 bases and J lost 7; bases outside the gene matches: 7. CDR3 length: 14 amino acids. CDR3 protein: CSVESDRVSNEQFF. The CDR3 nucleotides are TGCAGCGTTGAATCGGACAGGGTCTCGAATGAGCAGTTCTTC.

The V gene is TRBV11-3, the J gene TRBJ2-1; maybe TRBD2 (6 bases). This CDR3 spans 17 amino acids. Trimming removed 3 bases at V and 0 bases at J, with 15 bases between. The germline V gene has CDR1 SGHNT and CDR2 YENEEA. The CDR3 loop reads CASSFGSAGRSYNEQFF. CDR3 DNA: TGTGCCAGCAGCTTCGGTTCTGCGGGACGCTCCTACAATGAGCAGTTCTTC.

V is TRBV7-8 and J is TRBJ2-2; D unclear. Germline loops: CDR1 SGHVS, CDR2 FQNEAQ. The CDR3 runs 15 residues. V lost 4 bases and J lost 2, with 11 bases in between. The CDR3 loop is CASSSRVLNTGELFF. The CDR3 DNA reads TGTGCCAGCAGCTCTCGGGTTCTAAACACCGGGGAGCTGTTTTTT.

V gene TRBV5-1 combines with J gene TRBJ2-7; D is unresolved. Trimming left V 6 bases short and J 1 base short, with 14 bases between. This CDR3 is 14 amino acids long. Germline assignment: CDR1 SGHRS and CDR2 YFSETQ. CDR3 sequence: CASTPRLSSYEQYF. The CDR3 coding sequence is TGCGCCAGCACCCCAAGACTGAGTTCCTACGAGCAGTACTTC.

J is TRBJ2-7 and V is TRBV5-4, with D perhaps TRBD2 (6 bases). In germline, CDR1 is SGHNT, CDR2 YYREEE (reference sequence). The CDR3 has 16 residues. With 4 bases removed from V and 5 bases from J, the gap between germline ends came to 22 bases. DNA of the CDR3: TGTGCCAGCAGCGACCGGGACTTGGGAGTTGGCAACGAGCAGTACGTC. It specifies CASSDRDLGVGNEQYV.

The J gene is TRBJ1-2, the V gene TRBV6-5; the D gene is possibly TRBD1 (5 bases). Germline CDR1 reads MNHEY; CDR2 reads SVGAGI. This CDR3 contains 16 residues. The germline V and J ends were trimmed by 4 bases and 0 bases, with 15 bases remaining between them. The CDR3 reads CASSFDQSTANYGYTF. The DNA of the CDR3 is TGTGCCAGCAGTTTCGACCAATCGACAGCTAACTATGGCTACACCTTC.

CDR3 sequence (DNA): TGTGCCAGTAGCATAACAGGGAATTCCTACGAGCAGTACTTC. It is translated as CASSITGNSYEQYF. J is TRBJ2-7 and V is TRBV19; D is possibly TRBD1 (6 bases). V was pared by 6 bases and J by 1 base, with 13 bases between. The CDR3 has 14 residues. Germline V gene sequence: CDR1 LNHDA, CDR2 SQIVND (reference sequence).

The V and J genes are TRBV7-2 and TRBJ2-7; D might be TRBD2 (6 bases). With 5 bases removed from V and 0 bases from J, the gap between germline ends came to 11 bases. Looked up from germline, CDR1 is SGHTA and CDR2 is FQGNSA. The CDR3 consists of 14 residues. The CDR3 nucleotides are TGTGCCAGCAGCCGGGACTTGAGCTCCTACGAGCAGTACTTC. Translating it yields CASSRDLSSYEQYF.

The CDR3: CASSFLSGDGSPLHF. CDR3 coding DNA: TGTGCCAGCAGCTTCCTCTCAGGGGATGGTTCACCCCTCCACTTT. This chain links TRBV7-9 with TRBJ1-6, with D tentatively TRBD1 (6 bases). Germline V gene lookup returns CDR1 SEHNR and CDR2 FQNEAQ (reference sequence). This CDR3 spans 15 amino acids. The V end was cut by 3 bases, the J end by 9 bases, with 15 bases between.

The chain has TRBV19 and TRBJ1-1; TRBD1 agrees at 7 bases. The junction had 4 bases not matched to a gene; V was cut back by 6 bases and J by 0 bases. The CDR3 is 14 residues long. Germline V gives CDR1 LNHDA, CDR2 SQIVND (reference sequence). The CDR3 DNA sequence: TGTGCCAGTAGAATGACAGGGCTGAACACTGAAGCTTTCTTT. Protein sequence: CASRMTGLNTEAFF.

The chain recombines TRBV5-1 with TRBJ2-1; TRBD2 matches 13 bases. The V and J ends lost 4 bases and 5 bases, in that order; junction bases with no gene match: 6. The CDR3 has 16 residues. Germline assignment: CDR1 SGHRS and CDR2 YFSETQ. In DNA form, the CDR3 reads TGCGCCAGCAGCCGAGGTACTAGCGGGGGGGACAATGAGCAGTTCTTC. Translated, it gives CASSRGTSGGDNEQFF.

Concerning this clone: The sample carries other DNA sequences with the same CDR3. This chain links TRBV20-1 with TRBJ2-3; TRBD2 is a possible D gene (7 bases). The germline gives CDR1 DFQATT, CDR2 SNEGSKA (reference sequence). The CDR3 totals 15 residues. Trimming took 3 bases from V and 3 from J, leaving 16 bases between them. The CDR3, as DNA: TGCAGTGCTAGTCTGGGGGGGGCTGGGACAGATACGCAGTATTTT. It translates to CSASLGGAGTDTQYF.

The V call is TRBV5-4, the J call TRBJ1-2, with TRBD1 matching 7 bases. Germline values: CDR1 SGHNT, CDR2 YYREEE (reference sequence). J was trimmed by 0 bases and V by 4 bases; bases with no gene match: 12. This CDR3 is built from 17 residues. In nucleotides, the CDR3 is TGTGCCAGCAGCCACCAACAGGGGCGAAGGACTAACTATGGCTACACCTTC. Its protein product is CASSHQQGRRTNYGYTF.

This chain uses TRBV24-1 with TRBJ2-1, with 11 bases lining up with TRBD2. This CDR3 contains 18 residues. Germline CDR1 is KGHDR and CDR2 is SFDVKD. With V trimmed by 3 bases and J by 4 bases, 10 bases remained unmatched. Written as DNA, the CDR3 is TGTGCCACCAGTGATGCCTACGGGACTAGCGGTCTGTACAATGAGCAGTTCTTC. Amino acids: CATSDAYGTSGLYNEQFF.

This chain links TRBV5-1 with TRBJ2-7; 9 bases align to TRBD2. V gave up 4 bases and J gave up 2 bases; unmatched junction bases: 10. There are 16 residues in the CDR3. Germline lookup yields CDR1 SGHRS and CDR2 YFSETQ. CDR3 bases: TGCGCCAGCAGCCCGGGACTAGCTGAATTAACCTACGAGCAGTACTTC. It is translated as CASSPGLAELTYEQYF.

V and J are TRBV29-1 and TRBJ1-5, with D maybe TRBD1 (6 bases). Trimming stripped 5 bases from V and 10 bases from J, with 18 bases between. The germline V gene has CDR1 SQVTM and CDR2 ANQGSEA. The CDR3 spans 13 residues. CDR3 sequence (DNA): TGCAGCGTTTTTCAAGGGGGAAGGGACCCCCAGCATTTT. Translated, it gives CSVFQGGRDPQHF.

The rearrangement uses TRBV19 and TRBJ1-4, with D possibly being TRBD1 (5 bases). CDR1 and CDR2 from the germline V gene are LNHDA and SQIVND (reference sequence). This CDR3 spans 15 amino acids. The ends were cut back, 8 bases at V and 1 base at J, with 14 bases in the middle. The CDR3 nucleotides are TGTGCCAGTCAGCTCACCGACAGAACTAATGAAAAACTGTTTTTT. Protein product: CASQLTDRTNEKLFF.

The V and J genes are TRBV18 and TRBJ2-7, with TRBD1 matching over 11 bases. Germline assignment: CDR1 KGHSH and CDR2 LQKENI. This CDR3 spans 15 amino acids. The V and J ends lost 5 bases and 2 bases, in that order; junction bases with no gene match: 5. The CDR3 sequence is CASSAGQGETYEQYV. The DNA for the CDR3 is TGTGCCAGCTCAGCGGGACAGGGGGAGACCTACGAGCAGTACGTC.

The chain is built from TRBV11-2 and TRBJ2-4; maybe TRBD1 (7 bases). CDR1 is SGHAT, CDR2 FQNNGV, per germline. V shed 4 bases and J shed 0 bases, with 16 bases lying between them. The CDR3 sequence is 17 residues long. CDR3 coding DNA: TGTGCCAGCAGCTCGCCCGGGGGACAGTTAGCCAAAAACATTCAGTACTTC. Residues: CASSSPGGQLAKNIQYF.

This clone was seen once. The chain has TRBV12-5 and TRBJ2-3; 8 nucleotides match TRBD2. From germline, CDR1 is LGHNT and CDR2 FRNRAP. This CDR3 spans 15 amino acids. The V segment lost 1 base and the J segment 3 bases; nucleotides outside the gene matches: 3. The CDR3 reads CASGLAGGFTDTQYF. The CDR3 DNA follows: TGTGCTAGTGGTTTGGCGGGAGGGTTTACAGATACGCAGTATTTT.

In nucleotides, the CDR3 is TGTGCCAGCAGGAGGCGGGGCGAGCAGTACTTC. Its translation is CASRRRGEQYF. The chain uses TRBV6-5 and TRBJ2-7, with D perhaps matching TRBD2 (6 bases). V was trimmed by 6 bases and J by 6 bases, leaving 9 bases between them. The CDR3 sequence is 11 residues long. Germline V lookup: CDR1 MNHEY, CDR2 SVGAGI.

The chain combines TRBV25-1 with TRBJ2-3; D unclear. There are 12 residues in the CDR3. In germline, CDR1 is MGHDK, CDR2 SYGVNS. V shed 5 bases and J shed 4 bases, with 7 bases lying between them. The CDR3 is CASSNLADTQYF. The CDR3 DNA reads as TGTGCCAGCAGTAATCTAGCAGATACGCAGTATTTT. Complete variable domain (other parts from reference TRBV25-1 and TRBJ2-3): EADIYQTPRYLVIGTGKKITLECSQTMGHDKMYWYQQDPGMELHLIHYSYGVNSTEKGDLSSESTVSRIRTEHFPLTLESARPSHTSQYLCASSNLADTQYFGPGTRLTVL.

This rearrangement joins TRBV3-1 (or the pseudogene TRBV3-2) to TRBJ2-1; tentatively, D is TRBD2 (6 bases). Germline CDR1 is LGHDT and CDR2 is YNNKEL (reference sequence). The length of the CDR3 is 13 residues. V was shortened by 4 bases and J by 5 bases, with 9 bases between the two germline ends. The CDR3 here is CASSPWGDNEQFF. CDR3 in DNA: TGTGCCAGCAGCCCCTGGGGGGACAATGAGCAGTTCTTC.

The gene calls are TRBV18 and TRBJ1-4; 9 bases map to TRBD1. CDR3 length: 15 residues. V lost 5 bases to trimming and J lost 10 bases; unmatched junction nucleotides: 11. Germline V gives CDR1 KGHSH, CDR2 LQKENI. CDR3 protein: CASSENRGRLGKLFF. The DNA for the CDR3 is TGTGCCAGCTCAGAAAACAGGGGGCGGCTTGGAAAACTGTTTTTT.

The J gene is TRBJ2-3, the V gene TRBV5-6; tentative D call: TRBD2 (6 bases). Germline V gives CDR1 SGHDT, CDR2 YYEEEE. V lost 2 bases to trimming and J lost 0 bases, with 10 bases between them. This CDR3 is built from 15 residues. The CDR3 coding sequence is TGTGCCAGCAGCTTCCTCGGGGGTAGCACAGATACGCAGTATTTT. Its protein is CASSFLGGSTDTQYF. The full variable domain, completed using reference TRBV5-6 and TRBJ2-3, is DAGVTQSPTHLIKTRGQQVTLRCSPKSGHDTVSWYQQALGQGPQFIFQYYEEEERQRGNFPDRFSGHQFPNYSSELNVNALLLGDSALYLCASSFLGGSTDTQYFGPGTRLTVL.